These 31 T cell receptor beta chains were sequenced from one sample in a study of blood T cell repertoires in COVID-19. Method: immunoSEQ multiplex PCR; TCRdb's copy keeps in-frame clones and lacks some. The sample has about 190,000 clones, 70% to 90% seen once. The sample taken for sequencing was peripheral blood. These receptors came from a woman in her thirties or forties who had recovered from COVID-19.

The chain joins TRBV6-2 or TRBV6-3 to TRBJ2-7, with 7 bases lining up with TRBD2. The germline gives CDR1 MNHEY, CDR2 SVGEGT. V lost 7 bases, J lost 2 bases, and 5 bases stayed unmatched. The CDR3 is made up of 13 amino acids. The CDR3 region has the DNA TGTGCCAGCACCCCCGGGACTACCTACGAGCAGTACTTC. The encoded protein is CASTPGTTYEQYF.

The chain recombines TRBV6-5 with TRBJ2-7; unclear D gene. The germline gives CDR1 MNHEY, CDR2 SVGAGI. The CDR3 is 12 amino acids. V was trimmed by 9 bases and J by 2 bases, leaving 11 bases between them. DNA of the CDR3: TGTGCCAGTGCTAGTCGAGCCTACGAGCAGTACTTC. It yields the protein CASASRAYEQYF.

The rearrangement joins TRBV6-4 to TRBJ2-1; weak D call: TRBD2 (6 bases). This CDR3 region has 16 residues. Per germline, CDR1 MRHNA and CDR2 SNTAGT. V was trimmed by 6 bases and J by 1 base, leaving 16 bases between them. CDR3 in DNA: TGTGCCAGCAGAGCCGTGACTAGTGGTTCCTACAATGAGCAGTTCTTC. It translates to CASRAVTSGSYNEQFF.

V gene TRBV9 combines with J gene TRBJ2-3; no clear D gene. The CDR3 is 14 residues long. Trimming cost V 0 bases and J 2 bases, with 7 bases left between them. The germline V gene has CDR1 SGDLS and CDR2 YYNGEE. CDR3 protein: CASSVESFTDTQYF. The CDR3 nucleotides are TGTGCCAGCAGCGTAGAATCATTCACAGATACGCAGTATTTT.

V usage is TRBV2 and J usage is TRBJ1-5, with 7 bases fitting TRBD1. Germline lookup yields CDR1 SNHLY and CDR2 FYNNEI. V trimming: 5 bases; J trimming: 5 bases; junction bases outside the gene matches: 12. This CDR3 contains 16 residues. In DNA, the CDR3 is TGTGCCAGCAGTCTCCGCCCCGACAGGGTCTATCAGCCCCAGCATTTT. This encodes CASSLRPDRVYQPQHF.

The V and J genes are TRBV6-5 and TRBJ1-2, with a weak D call TRBD1 (5 bases). Trimming shortened V by 5 bases and J by 2 bases, and 9 bases separated the two germline ends. The CDR3 consists of 13 residues. The germline gives CDR1 MNHEY, CDR2 SVGAGI. The CDR3 reads CASSQGLNYGYTF. The CDR3 DNA follows: TGTGCCAGCAGTCAGGGTTTGAACTATGGCTACACCTTC.

This clone was observed a single time. CDR3 coding DNA: TGTGCCAGCAGCATAGGCCCGGGACTCCCCTACGAGCAGTACTTC. Translated, it gives CASSIGPGLPYEQYF. V and J are TRBV7-6 and TRBJ2-7; possible D gene TRBD2, 6 bases. CDR1 SGHVS and CDR2 FNYEAQ come from the germline V gene. The CDR3 covers 15 residues. V dropped 5 bases and J dropped 2 bases, with 16 bases sitting between them.

The chain has TRBV7-2 and TRBJ2-7; 9 positions match TRBD2. The trim removed 8 bases at V and 7 bases at J, leaving 12 bases unmatched. CDR3 length: 14 amino acids. Germline CDR1 is SGHTA and CDR2 is FQGNSA. The CDR3, as DNA: TGTGCCAGCCCCCCTGCGGGAGGGCCGGGTGAGCAGTACTTC. This codes for CASPPAGGPGEQYF.

In DNA, the CDR3 is TGTGCCAGCAGCTTCCGGGACAGGGATAATCAGCCCCAGCATTTT. Translating it yields CASSFRDRDNQPQHF. J is TRBJ1-5 and V is TRBV7-8; 9 bases are a match to TRBD1. V shed 3 bases, J shed 4 bases, and the junction held 4 bases outside the gene matches. CDR1 and CDR2 (germline): SGHVS, FQNEAQ. CDR3 length: 15 amino acids.

The chain joins TRBV5-4 to TRBJ2-5; 8 bases map to TRBD1. The V and J ends lost 2 bases and 6 bases, in that order; junction bases with no gene match: 12. The CDR3 spans 16 residues. CDR1 and CDR2 (germline): SGHNT, YYREEE (reference sequence). CDR3 amino acids: CASSFRVGQGLQTQYF. Here the CDR3 DNA reads TGTGCCAGCAGCTTTCGCGTAGGACAGGGCCTGCAGACCCAGTACTTC.

The chain couples TRBV19 to TRBJ2-5, with TRBD2 matching over 9 bases. The CDR3 is 17 residues long. CDR1 is LNHDA, CDR2 SQIVND, per germline (reference sequence). V shed 4 bases and J 4 bases; nucleotides not matched to a gene: 13. The CDR3 sequence is CASSTVGREGPRETQYF. The CDR3 nucleotides are TGTGCCAGTAGTACTGTTGGGCGGGAGGGCCCCCGAGAGACCCAGTACTTC.

The V call is TRBV10-3, the J call TRBJ1-5, with D maybe TRBD1 (6 bases). Trimming left V 2 bases short and J 1 base short, with 15 bases between. The length of the CDR3 is 17 residues. CDR1 and CDR2 (germline): ENHRY, SYGVKD. The CDR3 here is CAISEGYLTGSNQPQHF. The CDR3, as DNA: TGTGCCATCAGTGAGGGATACCTTACAGGGAGCAATCAGCCCCAGCATTTT.

V usage is TRBV19 and J usage is TRBJ1-5; 8 nucleotides line up with TRBD1. Looked up from germline, CDR1 is LNHDA and CDR2 is SQIVND (reference sequence). CDR3 length: 13 residues. J lost 7 bases, V lost 7 bases, and 6 bases had no gene match. CDR3 sequence reads: CASTHPGGQPQHF. In nucleotides, the CDR3 is TGTGCCAGTACGCACCCAGGGGGCCAGCCCCAGCATTTT.

The chain is built from TRBV11-3 and TRBJ2-7, with TRBD2 as a possible D gene (6 bases). This CDR3 is 14 amino acids long. Trimming stripped 5 bases from V and 4 bases from J, with 15 bases between. The germline gives CDR1 SGHNT, CDR2 YENEEA. CDR3 loop: CASSRGTSGYEQYF. The DNA of the CDR3 is TGTGCCAGCAGCCGGGGGACCTCTGGGTACGAGCAGTACTTC.

V is TRBV19 and J is TRBJ1-1; D gene unclear. Germline-derived CDR1 and CDR2 are LNHDA and SQIVND (reference sequence). There are 14 residues in the CDR3. Trimming took off 7 bases at V and 1 base at J, with 13 bases between the two ends. The CDR3 sequence is CASNPAAENTEAFF. CDR3 nucleotide sequence: TGTGCCAGTAACCCAGCGGCAGAGAACACTGAAGCTTTCTTT.

This chain uses TRBV7-2 with TRBJ2-3; unclear D gene. This CDR3 has 13 amino acids. V was cut by 4 bases and J by 3 bases, with 8 bases left in between. CDR1 is SGHTA and CDR2 is FQGNSA in the germline V gene. The CDR3 loop is CASSWPSTDTQYF. The CDR3 region has the DNA TGTGCCAGCAGCTGGCCTTCGACAGATACGCAGTATTTT.

A few counts support this clone. V usage is TRBV14 and J usage is TRBJ1-1, with 9 bases fitting TRBD1. The CDR3 covers 16 residues. After removal of 3 bases from V and 4 bases from J, the junction contained 9 bases not matched to a gene. The germline V gene has CDR1 SGHDN and CDR2 FVKESK. The CDR3, as DNA: TGTGCCAGCAGCCACATTCCGGGACAGGGAGCCACTGAAGCTTTCTTT. This encodes CASSHIPGQGATEAFF.

CDR3 loop: CAWNSGGTNEQYF. The DNA of the CDR3 is TGTGCCTGGAATTCCGGCGGCACGAACGAGCAGTACTTC. The chain has TRBV30 and TRBJ2-7, with D hard to call. CDR3 length equals 13 residues. Trimming took 4 bases from V and 5 from J, leaving 15 bases between them. Germline assignment: CDR1 GTSNPN and CDR2 SVGIG (reference sequence). Together with reference TRBV30 and TRBJ2-7, the CDR3 gives the full variable domain: SQTIHQWPATLVQPVGSPLSLECTVEGTSNPNLYWYRQAAGRGLQLLFYSVGIGQISSEVPQNLSASRPQDRQFILSSKKLLLSDSGFYLCAWNSGGTNEQYFGPGTRLTVT.

This rearrangement joins TRBV5-1 to TRBJ1-2; D gene uncertain. Between the trimmed V and J ends, which lost 2 bases and 4 bases, there was a span of 15 bases. The V gene's germline CDR1 is SGHRS and CDR2 YFSETQ. The CDR3 covers 15 residues. The CDR3 DNA is TGCGCCAGCAGCTTTGACGCGACCCCGGGCTATGGCTACACCTTC. Its translation is CASSFDATPGYGYTF.

The chain combines TRBV19 with TRBJ2-1, with 11 bases lining up with TRBD2. Germline CDR1 is LNHDA and CDR2 is SQIVND (reference sequence). The CDR3 spans 17 residues. V was pared by 5 bases and J by 0 bases, with 6 bases of the junction left unmatched. CDR3 coding DNA: TGTGCCAGTAGTCAAATAGCGGGAGGGGGCTCCTACAATGAGCAGTTCTTC. Its translation is CASSQIAGGGSYNEQFF.

This rearrangement joins TRBV5-5 to TRBJ1-1, with unresolved D. There are 18 residues in the CDR3. Germline V lookup: CDR1 SGHKS, CDR2 YYEKEE (reference sequence). V dropped 0 bases and J dropped 1 base, with 19 bases sitting between them. The CDR3 nucleotides read TGTGCCAGCAGCTTGGCCCTAAGAACCTTAGGAGGGAACACTGAAGCTTTCTTT. This sequence encodes CASSLALRTLGGNTEAFF.

This clone was seen just once. The chain recombines TRBV7-2 with TRBJ2-3; TRBD2 might be the D (6 bases). V lost 1 base and J 6 bases, leaving 8 bases between the germline ends. This CDR3 has 13 amino acids. Germline assignment: CDR1 SGHTA and CDR2 FQGNSA. The CDR3 region has the DNA TGTGCCAGCAGCTTAGGAGGGAGGGATACGCAGTATTTT. This translates into CASSLGGRDTQYF.

V gene TRBV3-1 (or the pseudogene TRBV3-2) combines with J gene TRBJ2-2, with D possibly being TRBD1 (6 bases). CDR1 is LGHDT, CDR2 YNNKEL, per germline (reference sequence). Trimming shortened V by 3 bases and J by 2 bases, and 7 bases separated the two germline ends. CDR3 length: 14 residues. CDR3 in DNA: TGTGCCAGCAGCCAGGGACAAAACACCGGGGAGCTGTTTTTT. Encoded protein: CASSQGQNTGELFF.

The chain carries TRBV19 and TRBJ2-7, with D hard to call. The CDR3 totals 13 residues. Trimming took 4 bases from V and 7 from J, leaving 14 bases between them. Germline V gene sequence: CDR1 LNHDA, CDR2 SQIVND (reference sequence). This CDR3 reads CASSKTTGQEQYF. In DNA form, the CDR3 reads TGTGCCAGTAGTAAAACCACGGGTCAGGAGCAGTACTTC.

The rearrangement uses TRBV7-2 and TRBJ2-7; possible D gene TRBD2, 5 bases. The CDR3 spans 15 residues. Germline V CDR1 and CDR2: SGHTA, FQGNSA. Between the trimmed V and J ends, which lost 5 bases and 0 bases, there was a span of 14 bases. In DNA, the CDR3 is TGTGCCAGCAGCGTTGAGCCGGGGAGCTCCTACGAGCAGTACTTC. Its translation is CASSVEPGSSYEQYF.

This chain uses TRBV15 with TRBJ2-7; TRBD1 agrees at 9 bases. Germline V lookup: CDR1 LNHNV, CDR2 YYDKDF (reference sequence). This CDR3 region has 15 residues. Trimming took 5 bases from V and 6 from J; bases not matched to a gene: 11. Here the CDR3 reads CATSAHRDRVSEQYF. CDR3 sequence (DNA): TGTGCCACCAGCGCCCACCGGGACAGGGTATCCGAGCAGTACTTC. The variable domain in full, completed from reference TRBV15 and TRBJ2-7, reads DAMVIQNPRYQVTQFGKPVTLSCSQTLNHNVMYWYQQKSSQAPKLLFHYYDKDFNNEADTPDNFQSRRPNTSFCFLDIRSPGLGDTAMYLCATSAHRDRVSEQYFGPGTRLTVT.

The chain couples TRBV4-3 to TRBJ2-1; TRBD2 agrees at 8 bases. The CDR3 covers 19 residues. Germline lookup yields CDR1 LGHNA and CDR2 YSLEER. Trimming took 2 bases from V and 0 from J; bases not matched to a gene: 12. The CDR3, as DNA: TGCGCCAGCAGCCAATTCTTTCAGGCGGGAGGACCCTCCTACAATGAGCAGTTCTTC. This translates into CASSQFFQAGGPSYNEQFF.

The chain employs TRBV4-2 and TRBJ1-5, with D possibly matching TRBD1 (6 bases). Trimming shortened V by 3 bases and J by 2 bases, and 11 bases separated the two germline ends. The CDR3 loop spans 15 amino acids. Germline lookup yields CDR1 LGHNA and CDR2 YNFKEQ. The CDR3 DNA follows: TGTGCCAGCAGCCAGGTAAGACAGGGCAATCAGCCCCAGCATTTT. Amino acids: CASSQVRQGNQPQHF.

A few counts support this clone. The chain carries TRBV18 and TRBJ2-5; a weak D match, TRBD2 (5 bases). CDR1 and CDR2 (germline): KGHSH, LQKENI. The CDR3 contains 14 residues. Trimming pared 3 bases from V and 3 bases from J, leaving 11 bases between. CDR3 protein: CASSPRTGKETQYF. The DNA for the CDR3 is TGTGCCAGCTCACCGCGGACGGGAAAAGAGACCCAGTACTTC.

V usage is TRBV9 and J usage is TRBJ1-1; TRBD1 is a possible D gene (5 bases). The germline gives CDR1 SGDLS, CDR2 YYNGEE. CDR3 length: 14 residues. Trimming took off 0 bases at V and 5 bases at J, with 11 bases between the two ends. CDR3 amino acids: CASSVVAGWTEAFF. DNA for the CDR3: TGTGCCAGCAGCGTAGTGGCAGGGTGGACTGAAGCTTTCTTT.

The J gene is TRBJ2-7, the V gene TRBV19, with a weak D call TRBD2 (5 bases). There are 15 residues in the CDR3. Germline loops: CDR1 LNHDA, CDR2 SQIVND (reference sequence). V shed 6 bases and J shed 0 bases, with 15 bases lying between them. The CDR3 bases are TGTGCCAGTAGCTCCCCGGTGGGGAGCTCCTACGAGCAGTACTTC. Protein sequence: CASSSPVGSSYEQYF. Using reference TRBV19 and TRBJ2-7 for the parts outside the CDR3, the full variable domain is DGGITQSPKYLFRKEGQNVTLSCEQNLNHDAMYWYRQDPGQGLRLIYYSQIVNDFQKGDIAEGYSVSREKKESFPLTVTSAQKNPTAFYLCASSSPVGSSYEQYFGPGTRLTVT.